Shown below are 14 T cell receptor beta chains from a single sample sequenced in a study of regulatory T cells in long-lasting Graves disease. Described time point: persistent/refractory GD, antithyroid drugs over 5 years with positive TRAb. Construction of the TCR library relied on RNA isolated from PBMCs. For TCR beta, libraries came from iRepertoire HTBI primers and Arm-PCR of CDR3 regions. TCRdb used MiXCR to reprocess the multiplex PCR reads, holding one entry per CDR3 protein. Of roughly 500,000 distinct CDR3 sequences listed, approximately 23% are singletons. The sample was peripheral blood mononuclear cells (PBMCs), taken when the disease was refractory, from a patient treated with antithyroid drugs. All receptors come from a female donor with Graves disease.

The CDR3 region is CASSGGTNEKLFF. For the CDR3, the DNA is TGCGCCAGCTCCGGGGGAACTAATGAAAAACTGTTTTTT. The V call is TRBV4-3, the J call TRBJ1-4, with a possible D match to TRBD1 (5 bases). Germline V CDR1 and CDR2: LGHNA, YSLEER. V was pared by 8 bases and J by 1 base, with 8 bases between. The CDR3 loop spans 13 amino acids.

This clonotype has at least ten counts. The chain uses TRBV2 and TRBJ1-1; no definite D call. CDR1 and CDR2 from the germline V gene are SNHLY and FYNNEI. The V and J ends lost 6 bases and 2 bases respectively, with 16 bases between them. CDR3 size: 15 residues. The CDR3 is CASSFRPYPNTEAFF. The CDR3 coding sequence is TGTGCCAGCAGCTTTCGCCCGTACCCCAACACTGAAGCTTTCTTT.

In this sample, this clonotype turned up many times. The CDR3 here is CASSLSPSVNTEAFF. CDR3 in DNA: TGTGCCAGCAGCTTATCTCCGAGTGTGAACACTGAAGCTTTCTTT. The chain links TRBV7-2 to TRBJ1-1, with no clear D. Germline CDR1 SGHTA, CDR2 FQGNSA. The CDR3 spans 15 residues. Trimming took 2 bases from V and 0 from J, leaving 10 bases between them.

The chain recombines TRBV7-9 with TRBJ2-6, with TRBD2 matching 8 bases. CDR1 and CDR2 (germline): SEHNR, FQNEAQ (reference sequence). This CDR3 has 17 amino acids. V lost 2 bases, J lost 0 bases, and 3 bases stayed unmatched. The CDR3: CASSLRLAGSGANVLTF. The CDR3 bases are TGTGCCAGCAGCTTACGCCTAGCGGGCTCTGGGGCCAACGTCCTGACTTTC.

Concerning this clonotype itself: Relative to the germline gene, one junction end is altered; a read error may explain this. The J gene is TRBJ1-2, the V gene TRBV19; D might be TRBD1 (6 bases). The CDR3 spans 14 residues. The V gene's germline CDR1 is LNHDA and CDR2 SQIVND (reference sequence). CDR3 coding DNA: TGTGCCGGTAGTACGGACAGAGTTAACTATGGCTACACCTTC. The encoded protein is CAGSTDRVNYGYTF.

The chain uses TRBV20-1 and TRBJ2-5; 7 bases fit TRBD1. J gave up 2 bases and V 1 base, and 4 bases lay outside the gene matches. The CDR3 consists of 14 residues. Germline CDR1 DFQATT, CDR2 SNEGSKA (reference sequence). CDR3 coding DNA: TGCAGTGCTAGAGTCCCCAGGGGGCAAGAGACCCAGTACTTC. Protein: CSARVPRGQETQYF.

This clonotype has at least ten counts. This chain uses TRBV2 with TRBJ1-5, with D maybe TRBD1 (6 bases). Between the trimmed V and J ends, which lost 4 bases and 7 bases, there was a span of 11 bases. Germline V gene data show CDR1 as SNHLY and CDR2 as FYNNEI. CDR3 size: 13 residues. CDR3 residues: CASSVIGGQPQHF. In nucleotides, the CDR3 is TGTGCCAGCAGTGTTATAGGGGGGCAGCCCCAGCATTTT.

This clonotype was observed many times. The V gene is TRBV6-2 or TRBV6-3, the J gene TRBJ1-5; the D is unclear. There are 14 residues in the CDR3. The V end lost 4 bases, the J end lost 5 bases, and 12 bases lay between the germline ends. Germline V gene lookup returns CDR1 MNHEY and CDR2 SVGEGT. The CDR3 nucleotides are TGTGCCAGCAGTTCCTACAGTGGGTATCAGCCCCAGCATTTT. It specifies CASSSYSGYQPQHF.

This clonotype was counted many times. The chain uses TRBV27 and TRBJ2-6; D not certain. Deletions cut 5 bases from V and 0 bases from J, with 5 bases between. The CDR3 loop spans 14 amino acids. CDR1 MNHEY and CDR2 SMNVEV come from the germline V gene (reference sequence). CDR3 sequence: CASSPYSGANVLTF. CDR3 nucleotide sequence: TGTGCCAGCAGTCCGTACTCTGGGGCCAACGTCCTGACTTTC.

This clonotype appeared a few times. The CDR3 is CASSQSQESPLHF. In DNA, the CDR3 is TGTGCCAGCAGCCAATCCCAGGAGTCACCCCTCCACTTT. This rearrangement joins TRBV3-1 to TRBJ1-6; D ambiguous. The CDR3 extends over 13 amino acids. Germline V lookup: CDR1 LGHDT, CDR2 YNNKEL (reference sequence). Trimming pared 2 bases from V and 10 bases from J, leaving 9 bases between. The entire variable domain, with the rest obtained from reference TRBV3-1 and TRBJ1-6, is as follows: DTAVSQTPKYLVTQMGNDKSIKCEQNLGHDTMYWYKQDSKKFLKIMFSYNNKELIINETVPNRFSPKSPDKAHLNLHINSLELGDSAVYFCASSQSQESPLHFGNGTRLTVT.

This clonotype was counted at least ten times. This chain connects TRBV11-1 to TRBJ2-7; possible D gene TRBD2, 6 bases. CDR1 is SGHAT and CDR2 is FQDESV in the germline V gene (reference sequence). The CDR3 loop spans 14 amino acids. Trimming cost V 5 bases and J 0 bases, with 11 bases left between them. The CDR3 DNA reads as TGTGCCAGCAGCCATAGCGGACCCTCCTACGAGCAGTACTTC. This translates into CASSHSGPSYEQYF. The full variable domain, completed using reference TRBV11-1 and TRBJ2-7, is EAEVAQSPRYKITEKSQAVAFWCDPISGHATLYWYRQILGQGPELLVQFQDESVVDDSQLPKDRFSAERLKGVDSTLKIQPAELGDSAMYLCASSHSGPSYEQYFGPGTRLTVT.

This clonotype showed up many times. The chain has TRBV7-2 and TRBJ1-2, with no clear D. This CDR3 region has 14 residues. V shed 5 bases and J shed 2 bases, with 12 bases lying between them. Germline V gene lookup returns CDR1 SGHTA and CDR2 FQGNSA. CDR3 loop: CASSTRPANYGYTF. The CDR3 region has the DNA TGTGCCAGCAGCACGAGGCCGGCAAACTATGGCTACACCTTC.

The chain employs TRBV30 and TRBJ2-1; D call uncertain. Trimming took off 0 bases at V and 7 bases at J, with 7 bases between the two ends. Germline V gives CDR1 GTSNPN, CDR2 SVGIG (reference sequence). The length of the CDR3 is 12 residues. CDR3 loop: CAWSVSGNEQFF. The CDR3 DNA reads as TGTGCCTGGAGTGTATCCGGAAATGAGCAGTTCTTC.

Concerning this clonotype itself: A much larger clonotype is one base distant, so this may be a read error. The chain employs TRBV6-9 and TRBJ1-4; D unresolved. Between the trimmed V and J ends, which lost 4 bases and 8 bases, there was a span of 17 bases. Germline V lookup: CDR1 MNHGY, CDR2 SVAAGI. The CDR3 runs 15 residues. The CDR3 nucleotides are TGTGCCAGCAGTTTACAAGGATCCCGCGGGGAAAAACTGTTTTTT. This codes for CASSLQGSRGEKLFF.